A single sample is the source of the 5 T cell receptor beta chains below, sequenced in a study of CD8+ T cells in alopecia areata (dated by TCRdb to 2017 to 2018). According to the study, the label for this sample's time point signals: four to five weeks on oral tofacitinib. This sample's treatment or condition label indicates: oral pan-JAK inhibitor, 5-10 mg twice daily. The library relied on the immunoSEQ multiplex PCR assay. RNA was extracted from all samples and reverse transcribed into cDNA as template for TCR sequencing. TCRdb provides this immuneACCESS table in a form limited to in-frame rearrangements. Some clones are lacking; in checked studies, under half of them reflect an unresolved V gene, and why the rest are absent is not known. This sample gives about 220,000 clones in total; under 75% of them show up just once. The ten largest account for around 1.4% of the sample. The input for sequencing was CD4+ T cells sorted from blood, taken at week 4, from a patient treated with tofacitinib. These receptors were collected from a human donor with alopecia areata.

This clone was counted only a few times. The chain uses TRBV30 and TRBJ2-7; TRBD2 agrees at 7 bases. Germline-derived CDR1 and CDR2 are GTSNPN and SVGIG (reference sequence). The CDR3 consists of 15 residues. The V segment lost 5 bases and the J segment 2 bases; nucleotides outside the gene matches: 12. CDR3 loop: CAWALGGGRTYEQYF. CDR3 DNA: TGTGCCTGGGCCCTGGGCGGGGGACGAACCTACGAGCAGTACTTC.

The sample holds a few counts of this clone. The chain joins TRBV5-5 to TRBJ1-2; D is unresolved. CDR1 is SGHKS, CDR2 YYEKEE, per germline (reference sequence). There are 14 residues in the CDR3. V was shortened by 4 bases and J by 4 bases, with 14 bases between the two germline ends. The CDR3 DNA sequence: TGTGCCAGCAGCCCGGAGGTGGGAGGCTATGGCTACACCTTC. It encodes CASSPEVGGYGYTF.

V and J are TRBV30 and TRBJ1-5; TRBD1 agrees at 8 bases. Germline values: CDR1 GTSNPN, CDR2 SVGIG (reference sequence). The CDR3 loop spans 15 amino acids. V trimming: 2 bases; J trimming: 7 bases; junction bases outside the gene matches: 10. The chain's CDR3 is CAWSLGTGGGQPQHF. The CDR3 DNA is TGTGCCTGGAGTCTGGGCACAGGGGGTGGGCAGCCCCAGCATTTT. Combining the CDR3 with reference TRBV30 and TRBJ1-5 gives the whole variable domain SQTIHQWPATLVQPVGSPLSLECTVEGTSNPNLYWYRQAAGRGLQLLFYSVGIGQISSEVPQNLSASRPQDRQFILSSKKLLLSDSGFYLCAWSLGTGGGQPQHFGDGTRLSIL.

The V call is TRBV7-3, the J call TRBJ2-1, with TRBD2 matching over 13 bases. The germline V gene encodes CDR1 SGHTA and CDR2 FQGTGA. With V trimmed by 5 bases and J by 3 bases, 1 base remained unmatched. This CDR3 contains 15 residues. CDR3 amino acids: CASSRTSGGYNEQFF. CDR3 nucleotide sequence: TGTGCCAGCAGCCGGACTAGCGGGGGCTACAATGAGCAGTTCTTC.

This clone was seen more than once but under ten times. J is TRBJ1-1 and V is TRBV4-3, with D possibly matching TRBD1 (6 bases). The germline V gene encodes CDR1 LGHNA and CDR2 YSLEER. The V gene lost 0 bases and the J gene lost 10 bases, with 9 bases spanning the gap. The CDR3 loop spans 12 amino acids. CDR3 residues: CASSQDRGGAFF. DNA of the CDR3: TGCGCCAGCAGCCAAGATCGAGGGGGAGCTTTCTTT.